This T cell receptor beta chain emerged from a study of regulatory T cells in long-lasting Graves disease. The overall study: Disease was considered persistent Graves' disease after over 5 years of antithyroid drugs (with positive TSH receptor antibodies).

On this clonotype itself: Its antigen is as yet unknown.

As to time point: persistent/refractory GD, antithyroid drugs over 5 years with positive TRAb. TCR sequences were obtained from RNA taken from PBMCs. CDR3-region Arm-PCR and iRepertoire HTBI primers produced the TCR beta libraries. Using its own MiXCR run on the multiplex PCR reads, TCRdb lists one record per CDR3 protein. Of about 430,000 distinct CDR3 sequences listed, 21% are singletons. Findings and limits, study-wide: TRBV28, TRBJ1-2 and TRBJ2-5 were segments that persistent disease favored.

The CDR3 has 16 residues. V lost 6 bases to trimming and J lost 4 bases; unmatched junction nucleotides: 8. CDR1 and CDR2 from the germline V gene are SNHLY and FYNNEI. This sequence joins TRBV2 and TRBJ2-3; 12 bases map to TRBD2. The specimen comprised peripheral blood mononuclear cells (PBMCs), sampled when the disease was refractory, from a patient treated with antithyroid drugs. The receptor comes from a female donor with Graves disease. In DNA, the CDR3 is TGTGCCAGCAGAGGGACGGCTAGCGGGAGGGCAGATACGCAGTATTTT. Protein: CASRGTASGRADTQYF.